Described below is a single TCR beta chain sequence and its context. Its cognate antigen is unknown. These data originate in a study of naive and memory T cell subsets. General study points: Far more TCRs reportedly came from tuberculin skin test site biopsies. Higher TCR numbers at tuberculin sites reflect T cell infiltration, per interpretation.

The SP2 primer and nested alpha and beta constant region primers amplified ligated cDNA in four rounds. TCRdb re-derived calls from the UMI-ligation and nested PCR reads in MiXCR, one entry per CDR3 protein. Of roughly 36,000 distinct CDR3 sequences in the sample, 11% were seen once. Regarding treatment: skin biopsy from PPD injection site in Mantoux-positive individual. A UMI-containing oligonucleotide was joined by 3' ligation to the TCR cDNA template. Individuals with a positive Mantoux test gave biopsies from PPD-injected skin. The receptor's source is an adult in good health. The sample here was skin, taken from a tuberculin skin test site.

The CDR3 sequence: CASSNRGTEAFF. The DNA for the CDR3 is TGTGCCAGCAGCAATAGGGGCACTGAAGCTTTCTTT. The rearrangement joins TRBV13 to TRBJ1-1, with D perhaps matching TRBD1 (5 bases). The CDR3 consists of 12 residues. V was shortened by 5 bases and J by 4 bases, with 8 bases between the two germline ends. CDR1 and CDR2 from the germline V gene are PRHDT and FYEKMQ (reference sequence). The variable domain in full, completed from reference TRBV13 and TRBJ1-1, reads AAGVIQSPRHLIKEKRETATLKCYPIPRHDTVYWYQQGPGQDPQFLISFYEKMQSDKGSIPDRFSAQQFSDYHSELNMSSLELGDSALYFCASSNRGTEAFFGQGTRLTVV.